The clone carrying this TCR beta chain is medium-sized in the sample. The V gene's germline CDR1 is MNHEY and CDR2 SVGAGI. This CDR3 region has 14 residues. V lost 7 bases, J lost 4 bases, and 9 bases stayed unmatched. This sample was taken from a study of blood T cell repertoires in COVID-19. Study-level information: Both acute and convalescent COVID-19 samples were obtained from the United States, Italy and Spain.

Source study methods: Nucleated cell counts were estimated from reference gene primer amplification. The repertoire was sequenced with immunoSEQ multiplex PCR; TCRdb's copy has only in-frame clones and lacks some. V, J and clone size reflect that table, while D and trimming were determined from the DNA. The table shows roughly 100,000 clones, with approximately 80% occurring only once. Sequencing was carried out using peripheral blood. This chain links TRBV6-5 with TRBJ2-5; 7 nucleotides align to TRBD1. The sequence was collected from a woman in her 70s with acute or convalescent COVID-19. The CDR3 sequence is CASTLMTGSETQYF. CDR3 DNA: TGTGCCAGCACCTTAATGACAGGGTCAGAGACCCAGTACTTC.